This entry features one T cell receptor (beta chain) sequence. Using immunoSEQ multiplex PCR, the repertoire was profiled, and TCRdb retains in-frame clones only, with some absent. The top ten clones hold around 0.8% of a sample with roughly 110,000 clones, around 93% of them seen once. This CDR3 region has 14 residues. This sample is part of a study of T cell changes during pregnancy in multiple sclerosis. This chain uses TRBV21-1 with TRBJ2-7; no check of the table's D call, TRBD1, against the DNA was made. TRBV21-1 is tagged as a pseudogene. This receptor was taken from a female donor in good health, enrolled as a control in a pregnancy study. The sample consisted of peripheral blood, taken in the third trimester of pregnancy. The CDR3 here is CARGGTGVSYEQYF. CDR3 sequence (DNA): TGTGCCAGGGGCGGGACAGGGGTATCCTACGAGCAGTACTTC.